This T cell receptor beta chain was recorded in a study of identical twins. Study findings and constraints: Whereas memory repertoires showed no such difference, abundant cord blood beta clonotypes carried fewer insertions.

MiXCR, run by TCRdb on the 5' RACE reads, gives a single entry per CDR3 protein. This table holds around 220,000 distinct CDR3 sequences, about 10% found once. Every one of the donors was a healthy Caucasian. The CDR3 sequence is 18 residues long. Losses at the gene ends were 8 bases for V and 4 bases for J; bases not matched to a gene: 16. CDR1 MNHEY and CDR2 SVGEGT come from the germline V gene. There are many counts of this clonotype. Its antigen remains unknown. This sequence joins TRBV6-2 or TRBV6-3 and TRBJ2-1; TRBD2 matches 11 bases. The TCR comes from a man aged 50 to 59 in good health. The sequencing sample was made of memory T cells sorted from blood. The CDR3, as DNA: TGTGCCAGCCCCGGTGGTCTAGCGGGAGGCTTCCGTTACAATGAGCAGTTCTTC. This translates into CASPGGLAGGFRYNEQFF.